This T cell receptor beta chain was sequenced in a study of technical replicates of blood from several donors. The protocol was immunoSEQ multiplex PCR, while the TCRdb copy is restricted to in-frame clones and leaves out a portion. The sample lists approximately 95,000 clones; roughly 95% were seen once. This clone was seen just once. The sequencing input was T cells isolated from PBMCs. The TCR comes from a human donor in good health.

CDR3 residues: CASSSPLAGDDYEQFF. DNA for the CDR3: TGTGCCAGCAGTTCTCCTCTAGCGGGAGATGACTATGAGCAGTTCTTC. The chain links TRBV27 to TRBJ2-1; 10 bases are shared with TRBD2. Germline CDR1 reads MNHEY; CDR2 reads SMNVEV (reference sequence). V lost 4 bases and J lost 8; bases outside the gene matches: 11. The CDR3 extends over 16 amino acids.